This T cell receptor beta chain was profiled in a study of cytomegalovirus exposure and HLA in healthy donors. Study summary: Assignment to the Caucasian-associated ancestry cluster applied to around 80% of the approximately 360 genotyped donors.

CDR3 length equals 15 residues. CDR1 and CDR2 from the germline V gene are SGHRS and YFSETQ. J gave up 1 base and V 0 bases, and 4 bases lay outside the gene matches. In the PCR, 60 Vbeta and 13 Jbeta primers were used. Authors' processing steps: Counted up in a later analysis, unique TCR beta chains came to 60 million to 95 million, with some 9.9 million shared. Sequencing used immunoSEQ multiplex PCR; TCRdb keeps in-frame clones, though not all of them. D and trimming come from the DNA, and the V and J calls and clone size come from that table. This repertoire includes some 110,000 clones. The donors comprised healthy bone marrow donors.

The chain employs TRBV5-1 and TRBJ2-7; 7 bases line up with TRBD1. This clonotype originated in a man aged 40-55 years in good health and CMV-seropositive. Sequenced input: PBMCs. This CDR3 is CASSLDPTGSYEQYF. Written as DNA, the CDR3 is TGCGCCAGCAGCTTGGACCCGACAGGGTCCTACGAGCAGTACTTC.